The source of this T cell receptor (beta chain) is a study of T-cell memory formation after mild COVID-19. This CDR3 contains 12 residues. The V and J ends lost 5 bases and 5 bases respectively, with 9 bases between them. Germline assignment: CDR1 LNHDA and CDR2 SQIVND (reference sequence). This clonotype was detected only a few times. No antigen is known for it. Study-wide results and limits: Clones shrinking from day 15 to 85 showed even CD4/CD8 mixes; later expanders tilted CD4+. CD8+ contracting clones occupied EMRA, while CD4+ ones occupied mainly CM and EM. A second wave of clones peaked on day 37, and their SARS-CoV-2 specificity went unconfirmed. Some responding clones appeared in pre-infection memory, suggesting cross-reactive memory joined.

In TCRdb, the 5' RACE reads were re-called with MiXCR into one record per CDR3 protein. The data contain some 190,000 distinct CDR3 sequences, 16% of them singletons. Source material: PBMCs or a T cell subset sorted from them (not recorded which). This sequence was found in an adult woman who had mild COVID-19 (a few samples of this study predate the infection). Cell type and time point are not known. This chain uses TRBV19 with TRBJ2-5; maybe TRBD2 (5 bases). CDR3 DNA: TGTGCCAGTAGTCCTAGAGGGGAGACCCAGTACTTC. This codes for CASSPRGETQYF.